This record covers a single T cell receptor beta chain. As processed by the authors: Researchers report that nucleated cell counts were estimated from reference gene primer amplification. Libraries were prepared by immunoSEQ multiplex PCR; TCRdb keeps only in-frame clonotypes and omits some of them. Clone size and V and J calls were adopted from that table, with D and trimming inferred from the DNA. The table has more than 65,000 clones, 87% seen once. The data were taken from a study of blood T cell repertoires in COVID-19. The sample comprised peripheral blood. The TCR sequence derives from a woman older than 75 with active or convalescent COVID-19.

The CDR3 sequence: CASSVVGRQGSNTGELFF. The CDR3 nucleotides read TGTGCCAGCAGCGTAGTTGGCCGACAGGGTTCGAACACCGGGGAGCTGTTTTTT. The rearrangement links TRBV9 to TRBJ2-2; TRBD1 matches at 7 bases. The CDR3 runs 18 residues. CDR1 is SGDLS, CDR2 YYNGEE, per germline. The ends lost 0 bases at V and 0 bases at J; junction bases unmatched: 8.